Detailed here is one T cell receptor (beta chain). No antigen is known for it. PCR was performed using 60 Vbeta and 13 Jbeta primers. The assay was immunoSEQ multiplex PCR, and TCRdb's table has in-frame clones only and misses some. The data hold some 100,000 clones, with 65% to 75% observed a single time. Germline V CDR1 and CDR2: SGHTA, FQGNSA. Trimming left V 6 bases short and J 3 bases short, with 18 bases between. This CDR3 comprises 15 residues. This specimen comes from a study of cytomegalovirus exposure and HLA in healthy donors. Study-wide findings and caveats: As was reported, the HLA-A and HLA-B alleles of most subjects were accurately predicted from TCR beta sequences.

The specimen was PBMCs. This chain joins TRBV7-2 and TRBJ2-7; weak D call: TRBD1 (5 bases). This clonotype was obtained from a woman younger than 30 in good health and CMV-seropositive. Here the CDR3 reads CASSAAWGANYEQYF. CDR3 DNA sequence: TGTGCCAGCAGTGCCGCGTGGGGCGCAAACTACGAGCAGTACTTC.